The rows below give T cell receptor beta chains drawn from one sample of a study of T cell clusters in autoimmune cytopenias. TCRdb reprocessed the multiplex PCR reads, keeping one entry per CDR3 protein, no DNA. This repertoire includes thousands of distinct CDR3 sequences. These data are also associated with another study on T cell repertoires in aging, cancer and after chemotherapy.

Sequenced: peripheral blood. These receptors all stem from a human donor with an autoimmune cytopenia or autoimmune hepatitis (not recorded which). Both conserved end residues are part of each CDR3. The order of the fields is J gene, clone size, V gene, CDR3 protein. Only some rows state a clone size, as once, few, many or a class for expanded clones.

j_gene: TRBJ1-1
abundance: NA
v_gene: TRBV13
CDR3aa: CASSSGKKQGQGSEAFF

j_gene: TRBJ2-3
abundance: NA
v_gene: TRBV10-2
CDR3aa: CASRGGVSGRTDTQYF

j_gene: TRBJ2-5
abundance: NA
v_gene: TRBV27
CDR3aa: CASSPGTGGQETQYF

j_gene: TRBJ2-1
abundance: medium-sized
v_gene: TRBV29-1
CDR3aa: CSVEGLAYNEQFF

j_gene: TRBJ2-7
abundance: NA
v_gene: TRBV7-9
CDR3aa: CASSSPAGARYEQYF

j_gene: TRBJ1-2
abundance: NA
v_gene: TRBV7-3
CDR3aa: CASSSSVQGSYTF

j_gene: TRBJ2-3
abundance: NA
v_gene: TRBV11-2
CDR3aa: CASRPSAGRTDTQYF

j_gene: TRBJ1-2
abundance: NA
v_gene: TRBV5-1
CDR3aa: CASSFGTGGGYTF

j_gene: TRBJ2-5
abundance: NA
v_gene: TRBV6-5
CDR3aa: CASSPGQGAKTQYF

j_gene: TRBJ2-4
abundance: NA
v_gene: TRBV20-1
CDR3aa: CSASGFGGGPLAKNIQYF

j_gene: TRBJ1-6
abundance: NA
v_gene: TRBV27
CDR3aa: CASTSTGGVYSPLHF

j_gene: TRBJ1-4
abundance: NA
v_gene: TRBV15
CDR3aa: CATREPAVNEKLFF

j_gene: TRBJ1-1
abundance: NA
v_gene: TRBV11-2
CDR3aa: CASSFSTVNTEAFF

j_gene: TRBJ1-2
abundance: NA
v_gene: TRBV6-1
CDR3aa: CASSLGQGIANYGYTF

j_gene: TRBJ1-2
abundance: medium-sized
v_gene: TRBV6-5
CDR3aa: CASKTGENGYTF

j_gene: TRBJ1-2
abundance: medium-sized
v_gene: TRBV6-6
CDR3aa: CASSYVEGSYTF

j_gene: TRBJ2-7
abundance: medium-sized
v_gene: TRBV29-1
CDR3aa: CSVRQPGQSYEQYF

j_gene: TRBJ2-1
abundance: NA
v_gene: TRBV10-3
CDR3aa: CAITTSGGTREQFF

j_gene: TRBJ2-7
abundance: NA
v_gene: TRBV18
CDR3aa: CASSPTGTGYEQYF

j_gene: TRBJ2-3
abundance: NA
v_gene: TRBV6-5
CDR3aa: CASSYSGLAGTSTDTQYF

j_gene: TRBJ1-1
abundance: NA
v_gene: TRBV6-2/TRBV6-3
CDR3aa: CASSGTVQPNTEAFF

j_gene: TRBJ2-3
abundance: NA
v_gene: TRBV6-2/TRBV6-3
CDR3aa: CASSWGATSGHTDTQYF

j_gene: TRBJ1-2
abundance: NA
v_gene: TRBV5-6
CDR3aa: CASSALGGSWTDGYTF

j_gene: TRBJ1-5
abundance: NA
v_gene: TRBV19
CDR3aa: CASSIGGAASQPQHF

j_gene: TRBJ2-1
abundance: NA
v_gene: TRBV11-2
CDR3aa: CASSISALRTSYNEQFF

j_gene: TRBJ1-6
abundance: NA
v_gene: TRBV7-9
CDR3aa: CASSLGQEGNSPLHF

j_gene: TRBJ1-1
abundance: NA
v_gene: TRBV6-5
CDR3aa: CAIRAGGANTEAFF

j_gene: TRBJ2-7
abundance: medium-sized
v_gene: TRBV7-2
CDR3aa: CASSLARYEQYF

j_gene: TRBJ1-2
abundance: NA
v_gene: TRBV18
CDR3aa: CASSPLSEGGDGYTF

j_gene: TRBJ2-7
abundance: NA
v_gene: TRBV5-1
CDR3aa: CASSLTGTGAYEQYF

j_gene: TRBJ2-2
abundance: NA
v_gene: TRBV7-3
CDR3aa: CASSLGGGTGELFF

j_gene: TRBJ2-3
abundance: NA
v_gene: TRBV5-6
CDR3aa: CASNEGLAGTDTQYF

j_gene: TRBJ2-5
abundance: NA
v_gene: TRBV5-4
CDR3aa: CASSFRGRQETQYF

j_gene: TRBJ2-7
abundance: NA
v_gene: TRBV4-2
CDR3aa: CASSQDLRGGNEQYF

j_gene: TRBJ1-1
abundance: NA
v_gene: TRBV5-1
CDR3aa: CASSFGGETEAFF

j_gene: TRBJ1-1
abundance: NA
v_gene: TRBV4-1
CDR3aa: CASSPQGSNTEAFF

j_gene: TRBJ2-3
abundance: NA
v_gene: TRBV18
CDR3aa: CASSLLAQTTDTQYF

j_gene: TRBJ1-2
abundance: NA
v_gene: TRBV7-2
CDR3aa: CASSLVRGTGTGEGYTF

j_gene: TRBJ2-2
abundance: NA
v_gene: TRBV11-1
CDR3aa: CASRVGTSDTGELFF

j_gene: TRBJ2-3
abundance: medium-sized
v_gene: TRBV29-1
CDR3aa: CSVDVGRAYTDTQYF

j_gene: TRBJ1-2
abundance: NA
v_gene: TRBV12-3/TRBV12-4
CDR3aa: CASSLGTPGYGYTF

j_gene: TRBJ1-5
abundance: NA
v_gene: TRBV12-3/TRBV12-4
CDR3aa: CASSLDDSSNQPQHF

j_gene: TRBJ1-1
abundance: NA
v_gene: TRBV18
CDR3aa: CASSPNGLGAEAFF

j_gene: TRBJ1-5
abundance: medium-sized
v_gene: TRBV20-1
CDR3aa: CSVGSDTGRHQPQHF

j_gene: TRBJ2-3
abundance: NA
v_gene: TRBV12-3/TRBV12-4
CDR3aa: CASSAGTTNTDTQYF

j_gene: TRBJ1-5
abundance: NA
v_gene: TRBV12-3/TRBV12-4
CDR3aa: CASSFLGRTGWLNSNQPQHF